The clone carrying this T cell receptor (beta chain) was observed a handful of times. The target antigen is unknown. RNA was extracted and reverse transcribed into cDNA as the sequencing template. TCRdb's table, derived via immunoSEQ multiplex PCR, lists solely in-frame clones and lacks some. The top ten hold 0.95% to 1.5% of the sample, which has 200,000 to 250,000 clones, more than 60% seen once. As to treatment: oral pan-JAK inhibitor, 5-10 mg twice daily. The data originate from a study of CD8+ T cells in alopecia areata. Study-level findings and limits: With patients, TCR sharing proved less clear than in mice, a difference possibly related to HLA. Tofacitinib significantly reduced both scalp clonality and expanded CD8+ clones among the top 100.

The V end was cut by 1 base, the J end by 0 bases, with 13 bases between. The CDR3 contains 16 residues. Germline V gene lookup returns CDR1 SQVTM and CDR2 ANQGSEA. The receptor was isolated from a human donor with alopecia areata. The J gene is TRBJ2-1, the V gene TRBV29-1, with D possibly TRBD1 on 6 matching bases. The specimen comprised CD4+ T cells sorted from blood, sampled at approximately week 42, from a patient treated with tofacitinib. The CDR3 loop is CSVEANTGSSYNEQFF. For the CDR3, the DNA is TGCAGCGTTGAAGCCAACACAGGGAGCTCCTACAATGAGCAGTTCTTC.